The 9 T cell receptor beta chains given below trace back to one sample, sequenced in a study of blood T cell repertoires in COVID-19. The method was immunoSEQ multiplex PCR; TCRdb's version includes in-frame clones alone and lacks a portion of them. The sample carries 190,000 or so clones, about 90% recorded once. Material for sequencing was PBMCs or T cells enriched from blood (not recorded which). The receptors here all came from a woman aged 25 to 45 who had recovered from COVID-19.

The rearrangement uses TRBV2 and TRBJ1-2; TRBD1 is a possible D gene (6 bases). V was trimmed by 7 bases and J by 5 bases, leaving 17 bases between them. Per germline, CDR1 SNHLY and CDR2 FYNNEI. This CDR3 has 14 residues. The CDR3 sequence is CASIRIDRLYGYTF. In nucleotides, the CDR3 is TGTGCCAGCATTAGGATCGACAGGTTGTATGGCTACACCTTC.

The chain links TRBV7-2 to TRBJ1-2, with D unresolved. This CDR3 is 14 amino acids long. Trimming left V 3 bases short and J 2 bases short, with 10 bases between. Germline loops: CDR1 SGHTA, CDR2 FQGNSA. Here the CDR3 reads CASSFRAGNYGYTF. The DNA of the CDR3 is TGTGCCAGCAGCTTTAGGGCGGGGAACTATGGCTACACCTTC. Full variable domain (rest looked up from reference TRBV7-2 and TRBJ1-2): GAGVSQSPSNKVTEKGKDVELRCDPISGHTALYWYRQSLGQGLEFLIYFQGNSAPDKSGLPSDRFSAERTGGSVSTLTIQRTQQEDSAVYLCASSFRAGNYGYTFGSGTRLTVV.

The gene calls are TRBV7-8 and TRBJ2-7; 12 bases are shared with TRBD2. Per germline, CDR1 SGHVS and CDR2 FQNEAQ. The CDR3 length is 15 residues. Losses at the gene ends were 3 bases for V and 8 bases for J; bases not matched to a gene: 8. This CDR3 is CASSFSLAGGQKQYF. The CDR3 bases are TGTGCCAGCAGCTTCTCCCTAGCGGGGGGGCAAAAGCAGTACTTC.

This clone was detected only once. The V and J genes are TRBV6-5 and TRBJ1-2, with no clear D. Germline CDR1 and CDR2: MNHEY and SVGAGI. Trimming took off 5 bases at V and 5 bases at J, with 12 bases between the two ends. This CDR3 is built from 13 residues. The CDR3 sequence is CASSLEDRYGYTF. In nucleotides, the CDR3 is TGTGCCAGCAGTCTAGAGGATCGATATGGCTACACCTTC.

This clone was detected a few times. The chain joins TRBV5-4 to TRBJ2-5; TRBD2 might be the D (5 bases). This CDR3 spans 14 amino acids. Germline CDR1 and CDR2: SGHNT and YYREEE (reference sequence). V was clipped by 3 bases and J by 5 bases, with 14 bases between them. The CDR3 loop is CASSSGVQGETQYF. The CDR3 DNA follows: TGTGCCAGCAGCTCCGGGGTTCAAGGGGAGACCCAGTACTTC.

This clone was seen only a few times. The junction does not match germline at one end; this may be a read error. The chain joins TRBV7-9 to TRBJ1-2; no reliable D call. The germline CDR1 and CDR2 sequences are SEHNR and FQNEAQ (reference sequence). CDR3 size: 14 residues. CDR3 nucleotides: TGTGCCAGTAGCTCCTCACAGAACCTCTATGGCTACACCTTC. Its translation is CASSSSQNLYGYTF. The full variable domain, rest sourced from reference TRBV7-9 and TRBJ1-2, is DTGVSQNPRHKITKRGQNVTFRCDPISEHNRLYWYRQTLGQGPEFLTYFQNEAQLEKSRLLSDRFSAERPKGSFSTLEIQRTEQGDSAMYLCASSSSQNLYGYTFGSGTRLTVV.

V is TRBV7-6 and J is TRBJ1-4; the match to TRBD1 covers 9 bases. Germline V gene sequence: CDR1 SGHVS, CDR2 FNYEAQ. The CDR3 is made up of 17 amino acids. Trimming at V came to 4 bases and at J to 4 bases, leaving 10 bases not matched to a gene. The chain's CDR3 is CASSSGQGPLSNEKLFF. CDR3 coding DNA: TGTGCCAGCAGCTCAGGACAGGGGCCTCTCAGTAATGAAAAACTGTTTTTT.

V usage is TRBV28 and J usage is TRBJ2-3, with D unresolved. The germline V and J ends were trimmed by 5 bases and 3 bases, with 6 bases remaining between them. CDR1 and CDR2 (germline): MDHEN, SYDVKM. The CDR3 consists of 12 residues. The CDR3 region has the DNA TGTGCCAGCAGTGCCGGGACAGATACGCAGTATTTT. It translates to CASSAGTDTQYF.

The chain joins TRBV18 to TRBJ1-5; D is ambiguous. The CDR3 spans 13 residues. Looked up from germline, CDR1 is KGHSH and CDR2 is LQKENI. Between the trimmed V and J ends, which lost 7 bases and 0 bases, there was a span of 7 bases. The CDR3 here is CASCQDSNQPQHF. The CDR3 nucleotides are TGTGCCAGCTGCCAGGATAGCAATCAGCCCCAGCATTTT.